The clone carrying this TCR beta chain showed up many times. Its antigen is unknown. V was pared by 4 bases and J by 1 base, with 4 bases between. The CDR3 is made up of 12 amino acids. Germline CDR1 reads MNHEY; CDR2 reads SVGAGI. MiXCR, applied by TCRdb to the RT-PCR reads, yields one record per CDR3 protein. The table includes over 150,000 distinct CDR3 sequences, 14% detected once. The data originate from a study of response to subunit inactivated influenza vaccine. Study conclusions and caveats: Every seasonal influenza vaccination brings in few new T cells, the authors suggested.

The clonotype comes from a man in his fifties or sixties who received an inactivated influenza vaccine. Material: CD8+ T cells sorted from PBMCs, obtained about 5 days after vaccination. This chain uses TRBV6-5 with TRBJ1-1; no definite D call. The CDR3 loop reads CASSSGNTEAFF. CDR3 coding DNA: TGTGCCAGCAGTTCAGGGAACACTGAAGCTTTCTTT.